Only a few counts were recorded for the clone carrying this T cell receptor beta chain. As yet, its antigen is unknown. The data stem from a study of beta chain features in type 1 diabetes. Findings and caveats of the study: Within each of all four CD4+ subsets, Type 1 diabetes patients had TCRB CDR3s that were moderately but significantly shorter. Here, the possible influence of HLA type (on TCRB rearrangement) remained unresolved.

There are 16 residues in the CDR3. Trimming pared 5 bases from V and 4 bases from J, leaving 22 bases between. Germline V gives CDR1 GTSNPN, CDR2 SVGIG (reference sequence). The entirety of the isolated RNA underwent reverse transcription, so expressed TCRB transcripts were sequenced. This table comes from immunoSEQ multiplex PCR, and its TCRdb copy is limited to in-frame clones, with some not included. Of around 310,000 clones in the sample, approximately 10% are singletons; the top ten hold about 0.014%. This sequence joins TRBV30 and TRBJ2-3; weak D call: TRBD2 (6 bases). The sequencing sample was made of naive CD4+ T cells from blood. This sequence originates from a woman in her thirties in good health. CDR3 DNA sequence: TGTGCCTGGGGGGGGTCAGCCCTGGTAGAATCAGATACGCAGTATTTT. Residues: CAWGGSALVESDTQYF.